This is a list of T cell receptor beta chains from one sample in a study of T cell responses to AZD1222 COVID-19 vaccine. Libraries were prepared by immunoSEQ multiplex PCR; TCRdb keeps only in-frame clonotypes and omits some of them. The sample yields 100,000 to 150,000 clones, around 93% seen once. The sequenced sample was peripheral blood, obtained on day 0 of AZD1222 vaccination. The receptors were sampled from an adult in good health. The CDR3 runs from the conserved cysteine through the conserved F or W.

>TRBV7-8|TRBJ2-1
CASSPPPIGPRSGEQFF
>TRBV28|TRBJ1-5
CASSRTGLGLYSNQPQHF
>TRBV4-2|TRBJ2-3
CASSQVQTSTDTQYF
>TRBV7-6|TRBJ1-5
CASSQTGGGNQPQHF
>TRBV27|TRBJ2-7
CASRAWTETYEQYF
>TRBV5-5|TRBJ2-1
CASSLFATPYNEQFF
>TRBV13|TRBJ2-2
CASSRTSGVTGELFF
>TRBV11-2|TRBJ1-4
CASSLLDRWGEKLFF
>TRBV7-2|TRBJ1-1
CASSPGRPGVF
>TRBV27|TRBJ2-6
CASSLYRGQGANVLTF
>TRBV30|TRBJ1-2
CAWSVYRTGGYTF
>TRBV4-2|TRBJ2-5
CASSLGRQETQYF
>TRBV27|TRBJ2-1
CASSRTEGQPVNEQFF
>TRBV14|TRBJ1-2
CASSQGKAGAYGYTF
>TRBV9|TRBJ2-1
CASSPREQFF
>TRBV10-3|TRBJ2-7
CASVPGTGIAYEQYF
>TRBV5-1|TRBJ1-1
CASSTETGAWTEAFF
>TRBV28|TRBJ1-1
CASSILGQGAYGEAFF
>TRBV19|TRBJ1-2
CASSIPQGTGYTF
>TRBV28|TRBJ1-4
CASRPLGSPGEKLFF
>TRBV7-3|TRBJ1-6
CASSLANNSPLHF
>TRBV25-1|TRBJ2-3
CASSPKGGTDTQYF
>TRBV29-1|TRBJ1-2
CSVESGGSYGYTF
>TRBV18|TRBJ2-2
CASSPTTGNTGELFF
>TRBV7-2|TRBJ2-1
CASSLIEGNEQFF
>TRBV5-4|TRBJ1-2
CASSDTRQPVGYTF
>TRBV5-1|TRBJ2-2
CASSLFPTDTGELFF
>TRBV21-1|TRBJ2-5
CASSKGRSLPQKTQYF
>TRBV7-5|TRBJ2-7
CARSLQDRGTVGSYEQYF
>TRBV7-9|TRBJ2-2
CASNRAGGPHTGELFF
>TRBV6-1|TRBJ2-7
CASSDFGYEQYF